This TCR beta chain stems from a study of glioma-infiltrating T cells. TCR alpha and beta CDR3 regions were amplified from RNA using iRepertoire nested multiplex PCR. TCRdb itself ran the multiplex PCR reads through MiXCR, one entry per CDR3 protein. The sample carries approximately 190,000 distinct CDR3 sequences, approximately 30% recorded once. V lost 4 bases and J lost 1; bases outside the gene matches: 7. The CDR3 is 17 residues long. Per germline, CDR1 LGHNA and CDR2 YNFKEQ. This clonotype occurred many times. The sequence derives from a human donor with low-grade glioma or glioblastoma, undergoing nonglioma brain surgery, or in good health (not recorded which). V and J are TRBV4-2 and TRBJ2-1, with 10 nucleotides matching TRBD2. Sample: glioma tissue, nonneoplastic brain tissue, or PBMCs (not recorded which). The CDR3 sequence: CASSPRTSGSSYNEQFF. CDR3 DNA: TGTGCCAGCAGCCCCAGGACTAGCGGTTCTTCCTACAATGAGCAGTTCTTC.